The 30 T cell receptor beta chains presented below share a single source sample, sequenced in a study of CD8+CD57+ T cells in acquired aplastic anemia. Both TCR beta VDJ combination and CDR3 sequence profiling were carried out. Genomic DNA was the template for this profiling. TCRdb analysed the reads with MiXCR anew, one entry per CDR3 protein. The table has about 210,000 distinct CDR3 sequences, roughly 33% seen once. The source material was sorted CD4+, CD8+, or CD8+CD57+ T cells (not recorded which) from PBMCs. These receptors all stem from a human donor in good health, serving as a control.

This clonotype was detected many times. This rearrangement joins TRBV20-1 to TRBJ1-2, with 8 bases identical to TRBD1. Germline CDR1 is DFQATT and CDR2 is SNEGSKA (reference sequence). This CDR3 contains 17 residues. V lost 0 bases, J lost 2 bases, and 11 bases stayed unmatched. The CDR3 DNA sequence: TGCAGTGCTAGAGAGATGGGGGACAGGAGTAGGAACTATGGCTACACCTTC. It translates to CSAREMGDRSRNYGYTF.

This chain joins TRBV20-1 and TRBJ2-3, with 10 positions matching TRBD2. The CDR3 consists of 16 residues. Germline CDR1 and CDR2: DFQATT and SNEGSKA (reference sequence). The junction had 6 bases not matched to a gene; V was cut back by 3 bases and J by 0 bases. As DNA, the CDR3 is TGCAGTGCTAGTTGGCTAGCGGGGGATAGCACAGATACGCAGTATTTT. It encodes CSASWLAGDSTDTQYF.

The rearrangement uses TRBV11-2 and TRBJ2-7, with D possibly TRBD2 on 6 matching bases. The CDR3 loop spans 15 amino acids. CDR1 is SGHAT, CDR2 FQNNGV, per germline. Trimming removed 5 bases from V and 2 bases from J, with 16 bases in between. The CDR3 protein is CASSPLATDTYEQYF. In nucleotides, the CDR3 is TGTGCCAGCAGCCCGCTAGCGACTGACACCTACGAGCAGTACTTC.

The sample holds many counts of this clonotype. The V and J genes are TRBV5-1 and TRBJ2-7; D is perhaps TRBD2 (5 bases). The CDR3 extends over 15 amino acids. V lost 2 bases and J lost 2, with 14 bases in between. Germline V gene lookup returns CDR1 SGHRS and CDR2 YFSETQ. CDR3 sequence: CASSLIAGTTYEQYF. The CDR3 coding sequence is TGCGCCAGCAGCTTAATTGCGGGCACGACCTACGAGCAGTACTTC.

The V and J genes are TRBV7-9 and TRBJ1-1; no definite D call. The V gene lost 5 bases and the J gene lost 1 base, with 14 bases spanning the gap. This CDR3 contains 15 residues. CDR1 is SEHNR and CDR2 is FQNEAQ in the germline V gene (reference sequence). This chain's CDR3 is CASSLLGSANTEAFF. CDR3 nucleotides: TGTGCCAGCAGCCTACTCGGTTCGGCGAACACTGAAGCTTTCTTT. The full variable domain, with the rest looked up from reference TRBV7-9 and TRBJ1-1, is DTGVSQNPRHKITKRGQNVTFRCDPISEHNRLYWYRQTLGQGPEFLTYFQNEAQLEKSRLLSDRFSAERPKGSFSTLEIQRTEQGDSAMYLCASSLLGSANTEAFFGQGTRLTVV.

As concerns this clonotype: The conserved phenylalanine or tryptophan normally closing the CDR3 is absent here, so this likely arose from a read error. V usage is TRBV2 and J usage is TRBJ2-1; 7 bases agree with TRBD2. The CDR3 runs 13 residues. V trimming: 4 bases; J trimming: 10 bases; junction bases outside the gene matches: 7. Germline V gene data show CDR1 as SNHLY and CDR2 as FYNNEI. CDR3 amino acids: CASSGAGDYEQFC. CDR3 in DNA: TGTGCCAGCAGTGGAGCTGGGGACTACGAGCAGTTCTGC.

This clonotype came up once. The genes are TRBV15 and TRBJ1-6, with D perhaps matching TRBD1 (5 bases). V lost 3 bases and J 8 bases, leaving 14 bases between the germline ends. This CDR3 region has 15 residues. Germline values: CDR1 LNHNV, CDR2 YYDKDF (reference sequence). The CDR3, as DNA: TGTGCCACCAGCAGGGGGCCTGGAGGGGATTCACCCCTCCACTTT. Its protein product is CATSRGPGGDSPLHF.

At least ten counts were recorded for this clonotype. CDR3 loop: CSVESGGGDTQYF. CDR3 nucleotide sequence: TGCAGCGTTGAATCCGGGGGCGGAGATACGCAGTATTTT. V usage is TRBV29-1 and J usage is TRBJ2-3; D tentatively reads TRBD1 or TRBD2 (6 bases each). CDR3 length: 13 residues. Germline CDR1 is SQVTM and CDR2 is ANQGSEA. Trimming pared 2 bases from V and 5 bases from J, leaving 11 bases between.

The chain joins TRBV7-2 to TRBJ2-7; perhaps TRBD1 as D (5 bases). Per the germline V gene, CDR1 is SGHTA and CDR2 is FQGNSA. Trimming removed 2 bases from V and 7 bases from J, with 12 bases in between. The CDR3 is 13 amino acids. The CDR3 sequence is CASSLQGTGEQYF. The CDR3 coding sequence is TGTGCCAGCAGCTTACAGGGAACAGGAGAGCAGTACTTC.

This clonotype was picked up many times. V gene TRBV10-3 combines with J gene TRBJ1-1; a weak D match, TRBD1 (5 bases). The CDR3 covers 14 residues. Trimming removed 2 bases at V and 7 bases at J, with 14 bases between. The germline gives CDR1 ENHRY, CDR2 SYGVKD. CDR3 DNA: TGTGCCATCAGTGAGGGGGGGTTTGGGAGTGAAGCTTTCTTT. Translating gives CAISEGGFGSEAFF.

The CDR3 DNA is TGTGCCAGCAGCTTAGGGACAGGGGAGACCGGGGAGCTGTTTTTT. This gives the protein CASSLGTGETGELFF. V is TRBV7-8 and J is TRBJ2-2, with 9 nucleotides matching TRBD1. This CDR3 comprises 15 residues. The germline gives CDR1 SGHVS, CDR2 FQNEAQ. The V segment lost 1 base and the J segment 5 bases; nucleotides outside the gene matches: 2.

Concerning this clonotype itself: A read error may account for a junction end that differs from germline. The rearrangement links TRBV14 to TRBJ2-3; unclear D gene. CDR1 and CDR2 from the germline V gene are SGHDN and FVKESK. The CDR3 consists of 14 residues. The CDR3 DNA sequence: TGTGCCAGCAACCAAGAACGGTTTGAAGATACGCAGTATTTT. Residues: CASNQERFEDTQYF. Based on the CDR3 plus reference TRBV14 and TRBJ2-3, the full variable domain is EAGVTQFPSHSVIEKGQTVTLRCDPISGHDNLYWYRRVMGKEIKFLLHFVKESKQDESGMPNNRFLAERTGGTYSTLKVQPAELEDSGVYFCASNQERFEDTQYFGPGTRLTVL.

This clonotype came up many times. This rearrangement joins TRBV14 to TRBJ2-7; 10 bases are a match to TRBD2. Germline CDR1 and CDR2: SGHDN and FVKESK. This CDR3 region has 14 residues. V shed 5 bases and J 2 bases; nucleotides not matched to a gene: 3. The CDR3 loop is CASSFSGGTYEQYF. DNA of the CDR3: TGTGCCAGCAGCTTTAGCGGGGGGACCTACGAGCAGTACTTC.

In this sample, this clonotype turned up many times. The V and J genes are TRBV6-5 and TRBJ2-5, with D possibly matching TRBD2 (6 bases). The V gene lost 0 bases and the J gene lost 4 bases, with 9 bases spanning the gap. Germline CDR1 MNHEY, CDR2 SVGAGI. CDR3 length: 14 residues. CDR3 coding DNA: TGTGCCAGCAGTTACTCGGAGGGGCCAGAGACCCAGTACTTC. This sequence encodes CASSYSEGPETQYF.

This clonotype was observed a handful of times. A read error may produce the germline difference seen at one junction end. The V call is TRBV6-1, the J call TRBJ2-3; D is possibly TRBD1 (8 bases). The V gene's germline CDR1 is MNHNS and CDR2 SASEGT. The CDR3 is made up of 17 amino acids. This chain's CDR3 is CAGSSPPGQGGSDTQYF. The DNA of the CDR3 is TGTGCCGGCAGCTCCCCACCAGGACAGGGAGGGTCAGATACGCAGTATTTT.

With regard to this clonotype: A read error may explain this, as a much larger clone is one base away. This chain uses TRBV19 with TRBJ2-1, with D perhaps TRBD2 (6 bases). This CDR3 is 14 amino acids long. The germline V and J ends were trimmed by 5 bases and 5 bases, with 13 bases remaining between them. Germline V CDR1 and CDR2: LNHDA, SQIVND (reference sequence). CDR3 loop: CASSLYGGNNEQFF. The CDR3 coding sequence is TGTGCCAGTAGTCTGTATGGGGGGAACAATGAGCAGTTCTTC.

Points on this clonotype: This sequence may be a read error, since a much larger clone differs from it by one base. V is TRBV14 and J is TRBJ2-1, with a possible D match to TRBD2 (5 bases). This CDR3 has 15 amino acids. Germline V gene sequence: CDR1 SGHDN, CDR2 FVKESK. The CDR3 DNA is TGTGCCAGCAGCCCGGAGCGGTACTCCTACAATGAGCAGCTCTTC. Translating gives CASSPERYSYNEQLF.

The gene calls are TRBV5-1 and TRBJ1-2; 8 nucleotides match TRBD1. This CDR3 region has 17 residues. Trimming at V came to 1 base and at J to 4 bases, leaving 12 bases not matched to a gene. Germline assignment: CDR1 SGHRS and CDR2 YFSETQ. For the CDR3, the DNA is TGCGCCAGCAGCTTGTTGCAGGGGGCAACTATCTTCTATGGCTACACCTTC. It specifies CASSLLQGATIFYGYTF. Using reference TRBV5-1 and TRBJ1-2 for the parts outside the CDR3, the full variable domain is KAGVTQTPRYLIKTRGQQVTLSCSPISGHRSVSWYQQTPGQGLQFLFEYFSETQRNKGNFPGRFSGRQFSNSRSEMNVSTLELGDSALYLCASSLLQGATIFYGYTFGSGTRLTVV.

The J gene is TRBJ2-4, the V gene TRBV11-2; no firm D call. The length of the CDR3 is 16 residues. Germline loops: CDR1 SGHAT, CDR2 FQNNGV. Trimming shortened V by 5 bases and J by 1 base, and 15 bases separated the two germline ends. CDR3 in amino acids: CASSPNWGGAKNIQYF. As DNA, the CDR3 is TGTGCCAGCAGCCCAAACTGGGGTGGGGCCAAAAACATTCAGTACTTC.

This clonotype appeared a few times. The rearrangement links TRBV20-1 to TRBJ2-7; 11 nucleotides agree with TRBD1. Germline V gene sequence: CDR1 DFQATT, CDR2 SNEGSKA (reference sequence). This CDR3 has 13 residues. The ends lost 8 bases at V and 3 bases at J; junction bases unmatched: 6. Here the CDR3 reads CSMRDRGSYEQYF. CDR3 nucleotide sequence: TGCAGTATGAGGGACAGGGGGAGCTACGAGCAGTACTTC.

The chain couples TRBV7-2 to TRBJ1-6; D perhaps matches TRBD1 (6 bases). The length of the CDR3 is 15 residues. V lost 3 bases to trimming and J lost 6 bases, with 12 bases between them. Germline V gene sequence: CDR1 SGHTA, CDR2 FQGNSA. The CDR3 nucleotides read TGTGCCAGCAGCTTGCCGGGGGCCTCTAATTCACCCCTCCACTTT. Translated, it gives CASSLPGASNSPLHF.

This clonotype was found many times. The rearrangement links TRBV20-1 to TRBJ2-7; D is ambiguous. The V gene's germline CDR1 is DFQATT and CDR2 SNEGSKA (reference sequence). Trimming pared 3 bases from V and 5 bases from J, leaving 11 bases between. The CDR3 contains 12 residues. This CDR3 is CSARGSVDEQYF. Written as DNA, the CDR3 is TGCAGTGCTAGGGGTTCTGTTGACGAGCAGTACTTC.

The table lists this clonotype with many counts. The chain carries TRBV7-2 and TRBJ1-2; D gene ambiguous. CDR3 length: 13 amino acids. The germline CDR1 and CDR2 sequences are SGHTA and FQGNSA. V dropped 5 bases and J dropped 8 bases, with 15 bases sitting between them. The CDR3 nucleotides are TGTGCCAGCAGCCGCTTTGGGGTAAGCGGCTACACCTTC. Its protein is CASSRFGVSGYTF.

At least ten counts were recorded for this clonotype. The chain carries TRBV10-3 and TRBJ1-5, with D possibly being TRBD1 (5 bases). Trimming stripped 0 bases from V and 0 bases from J, with 12 bases between. The CDR3 covers 17 residues. Germline V gene lookup returns CDR1 ENHRY and CDR2 SYGVKD. In nucleotides, the CDR3 is TGTGCCATCAGTGAGTCTACAGGAGCCTTTAGCAATCAGCCCCAGCATTTT. As protein: CAISESTGAFSNQPQHF.

The chain is built from TRBV20-1 and TRBJ1-2; 10 bases line up with TRBD1. CDR1 is DFQATT and CDR2 is SNEGSKA in the germline V gene (reference sequence). The CDR3 spans 13 residues. The junction had 7 bases not matched to a gene; V was cut back by 5 bases and J by 7 bases. Here the CDR3 DNA reads TGCAGTGCTGGAACGACAGGGGGCAGTGGCTACACCTTC. Its translation is CSAGTTGGSGYTF.

This clonotype was recorded at least ten times. This sequence joins TRBV25-1 and TRBJ2-3; 14 nucleotides match TRBD2. CDR1 is MGHDK and CDR2 is SYGVNS in the germline V gene. This CDR3 is 16 amino acids long. The V gene end was trimmed by 2 bases and the J gene end by 5 bases; junction bases not matched to a gene: 3. CDR3 residues: CASSERTSGRKDTQYF. The CDR3, as DNA: TGTGCCAGCAGTGAAAGGACTAGCGGGAGGAAAGATACGCAGTATTTT.

The rearrangement uses TRBV15 and TRBJ1-2; 7 nucleotides agree with TRBD1. CDR1 is LNHNV and CDR2 is YYDKDF in the germline V gene (reference sequence). The CDR3 extends over 14 amino acids. V lost 0 bases to trimming and J lost 8 bases; unmatched junction nucleotides: 6. As DNA, the CDR3 is TGTGCCACCAGCAGAGATCAGGGGGAGTACGGCTACACCTTC. Translation gives CATSRDQGEYGYTF.

The gene calls are TRBV10-1 and TRBJ2-1; no firm D call. Trimming stripped 2 bases from V and 7 bases from J, with 21 bases between. The CDR3 covers 17 residues. Per the germline V gene, CDR1 is WNHNN and CDR2 is SYGVQD (reference sequence). CDR3 loop: CASSEQAQVDLWNEQFF. The CDR3 DNA reads as TGCGCCAGCAGTGAGCAGGCCCAGGTAGATCTCTGGAATGAGCAGTTCTTC.

This clonotype was observed a few times. The chain employs TRBV2 and TRBJ2-5, with 9 bases identical to TRBD1. CDR1 is SNHLY, CDR2 FYNNEI, per germline. The CDR3 length is 15 residues. V trimming: 6 bases; J trimming: 4 bases; junction bases outside the gene matches: 9. CDR3 sequence reads: CASSPGTGSGETQYF. For the CDR3, the DNA is TGTGCCAGCAGCCCCGGGACAGGGAGTGGAGAGACCCAGTACTTC.

This rearrangement joins TRBV20-1 to TRBJ1-5; a possible D gene is TRBD1 (5 bases). Germline CDR1 and CDR2: DFQATT and SNEGSKA (reference sequence). V lost 3 bases and J 0 bases, leaving 12 bases between the germline ends. CDR3 length: 15 residues. CDR3 sequence: CSARPGLNSNQPQHF. The CDR3 DNA sequence: TGCAGTGCTAGGCCGGGACTCAATAGCAATCAGCCCCAGCATTTT.